One and the same sample provided the 28 T cell receptor beta chains below, sequenced in a study of Tregs in tolerant kidney transplant recipients. Clones were sequenced by immunoSEQ multiplex PCR, and TCRdb holds only the in-frame ones, with some missing. In the table there are some 56,000 clones, about 90% of which are singletons. Recipients received nonmyeloablative bone marrow transplants from related graft donors, with transient mixed chimerism. The starting material was CD8+ T cells from blood (PBMCs), obtained 24 months after the transplant. The receptors come from a human patient who received a combined kidney and bone marrow transplant. The graft donor may have contributed some T cells.

This clone has just a few counts. The chain joins TRBV6-4 to TRBJ2-3, with 13 bases lining up with TRBD2. This CDR3 has 16 amino acids. Per the germline V gene, CDR1 is MRHNA and CDR2 is SNTAGT. Unmatched junction bases numbered 0, after V lost 0 bases and J lost 3 bases. CDR3 in DNA: TGTGCCAGCAGTGACTCGACTAGCGGGGGGACAGATACGCAGTATTTT. Its translation is CASSDSTSGGTDTQYF.

J is TRBJ2-1 and V is TRBV29-1, with D possibly matching TRBD2 (5 bases). Per germline, CDR1 SQVTM and CDR2 ANQGSEA. CDR3 length: 9 amino acids. The V end was cut by 8 bases, the J end by 10 bases, with 9 bases between. CDR3 amino acids: CSTPGEQFF. DNA of the CDR3: TGCAGCACTCCGGGAGAGCAGTTCTTC.

V is TRBV7-6 and J is TRBJ1-3, with 7 bases matching TRBD1. The CDR3 has 18 amino acids. Germline values: CDR1 SGHVS, CDR2 FNYEAQ. The V segment lost 7 bases and the J segment 0 bases; nucleotides outside the gene matches: 15. The CDR3 nucleotides are TGTGCCAGCACCTCGTCCTTAACAGGGGTCCACTCTGGAAACACCATATATTTT. This gives the protein CASTSSLTGVHSGNTIYF.

V and J are TRBV11-3 and TRBJ1-2; no clear D gene. This CDR3 comprises 15 residues. V lost 1 base to trimming and J lost 2 bases, with 11 bases between them. Germline loops: CDR1 SGHNT, CDR2 YENEEA. The CDR3 loop is CASSLGLIPNYGYTF. The CDR3 region has the DNA TGTGCCAGCAGCTTAGGGCTGATACCCAACTATGGCTACACCTTC.

The J gene is TRBJ2-1, the V gene TRBV7-9, with D possibly TRBD2 on 6 matching bases. The CDR3 has 16 amino acids. Deletions cut 2 bases from V and 5 bases from J, with 16 bases between. Germline CDR1 reads SEHNR; CDR2 reads FQNEAQ (reference sequence). CDR3 loop: CASSLLGGEIHNEQFF. In DNA, the CDR3 is TGTGCCAGCAGCTTACTCGGCGGGGAAATTCACAATGAGCAGTTCTTC.

The chain joins TRBV7-2 to TRBJ2-1, with D uncertain. The CDR3 covers 14 residues. Per the germline V gene, CDR1 is SGHTA and CDR2 is FQGNSA. Trimming cost V 5 bases and J 3 bases, with 11 bases left between them. DNA for the CDR3: TGTGCCAGCAGCCAAACAAGGAGCTACAATGAGCAGTTCTTC. Protein product: CASSQTRSYNEQFF.

The rearrangement uses TRBV15 and TRBJ2-2; 10 bases fit TRBD1. The CDR3 is made up of 16 amino acids. Per the germline V gene, CDR1 is LNHNV and CDR2 is YYDKDF (reference sequence). V shed 3 bases and J 6 bases; nucleotides not matched to a gene: 7. The CDR3 spells CATSRPGQGLSGELFF. The CDR3 coding sequence is TGTGCCACCAGCAGGCCGGGACAGGGGTTATCCGGGGAGCTGTTTTTT. Drawing the rest from reference TRBV15 and TRBJ2-2, the complete variable domain is DAMVIQNPRYQVTQFGKPVTLSCSQTLNHNVMYWYQQKSSQAPKLLFHYYDKDFNNEADTPDNFQSRRPNTSFCFLDIRSPGLGDTAMYLCATSRPGQGLSGELFFGEGSRLTVL.

This sequence joins TRBV30 and TRBJ2-7; maybe TRBD1 (5 bases). CDR3 length: 13 residues. Germline CDR1 reads GTSNPN; CDR2 reads SVGIG (reference sequence). V was shortened by 3 bases and J by 0 bases, with 9 bases between the two germline ends. CDR3 DNA sequence: TGTGCCTGGAGGAAGACAGCCTCCTACGAGCAGTACTTC. Translated: CAWRKTASYEQYF.

The chain has TRBV21-1 and TRBJ1-5; the table gives TRBD1 as D, unverified against the DNA. TRBV21-1 is recorded as a pseudogene. This CDR3 is 14 amino acids long. CDR3 loop: CASRGQGTTQPQHF. Written as DNA, the CDR3 is TGTGCCAGCAGGGGGCAGGGGACGACCCAGCCCCAGCATTTT.

The V and J genes are TRBV6-5 and TRBJ2-1, with a weak D call TRBD1 (6 bases). Germline V gives CDR1 MNHEY, CDR2 SVGAGI. CDR3 length equals 13 residues. Trimming removed 5 bases from V and 4 bases from J, with 9 bases in between. The CDR3 DNA reads as TGTGCCAGCAGTGTTACAGGGTACAATGAGCAGTTCTTC. Protein: CASSVTGYNEQFF.

The chain employs TRBV19 and TRBJ2-7, with TRBD1 matching over 7 bases. Losses at the gene ends were 4 bases for V and 6 bases for J; bases not matched to a gene: 12. The CDR3 runs to 15 residues. Germline V lookup: CDR1 LNHDA, CDR2 SQIVND (reference sequence). The CDR3, as DNA: TGTGCCAGTAGTAGGGGACCGACAGGGTTCGCCGAGCAGTACTTC. Amino acid sequence: CASSRGPTGFAEQYF.

As regards this clone: The same CDR3 is also encoded by other DNA sequences in this sample. The chain employs TRBV6-1 and TRBJ1-6; D not resolved. Germline V lookup: CDR1 MNHNS, CDR2 SASEGT. Between the trimmed V and J ends, which lost 3 bases and 0 bases, there was a span of 12 bases. This CDR3 has 17 amino acids. DNA of the CDR3: TGTGCCAGCAGTGACGAGGGTCTCTTCTCCTATAATTCACCCCTCCACTTT. As protein: CASSDEGLFSYNSPLHF.

This chain uses TRBV27 with TRBJ2-7, with 8 bases lining up with TRBD1. Germline V gene data show CDR1 as MNHEY and CDR2 as SMNVEV (reference sequence). CDR3 size: 18 residues. After removal of 1 base from V and 3 bases from J, the junction contained 14 bases not matched to a gene. The CDR3 is CASSLFSGPGTGLYEQYF. In DNA form, the CDR3 reads TGTGCCAGCAGTTTATTCTCGGGACCCGGGACAGGACTCTACGAGCAGTACTTC.

The chain is built from TRBV27 and TRBJ2-3; 10 bases match TRBD2. In germline, CDR1 is MNHEY, CDR2 SMNVEV (reference sequence). With V trimmed by 7 bases and J by 2 bases, 6 bases remained unmatched. The CDR3 extends over 15 amino acids. CDR3 region: CASTQGLASTDTQYF. For the CDR3, the DNA is TGTGCCAGCACTCAGGGACTAGCGTCCACAGATACGCAGTATTTT.

The genes are TRBV7-9 and TRBJ1-2, with a tentative D call TRBD1 (5 bases). Germline V lookup: CDR1 SEHNR, CDR2 FQNEAQ (reference sequence). The CDR3 spans 14 residues. V was shortened by 5 bases and J by 2 bases, with 12 bases between the two germline ends. The DNA of the CDR3 is TGTGCCAGCAGCCCCCCGGCAGGGAACTATGGCTACACCTTC. This sequence encodes CASSPPAGNYGYTF. Full variable domain (outside the CDR3, taken from reference TRBV7-9 and TRBJ1-2): DTGVSQNPRHKITKRGQNVTFRCDPISEHNRLYWYRQTLGQGPEFLTYFQNEAQLEKSRLLSDRFSAERPKGSFSTLEIQRTEQGDSAMYLCASSPPAGNYGYTFGSGTRLTVV.

The genes are TRBV7-9 and TRBJ2-4; 7 bases align to TRBD1. The CDR3 runs to 16 residues. J gave up 0 bases and V 7 bases, and 9 bases lay outside the gene matches. Germline V gene lookup returns CDR1 SEHNR and CDR2 FQNEAQ (reference sequence). This CDR3 is CASNAGTELAKNIQYF. DNA of the CDR3: TGTGCCAGCAACGCCGGGACAGAGCTAGCCAAAAACATTCAGTACTTC.

CDR3 bases: TGTGCCAGCAGCCGACTATTATCTAGCACAGATACGCAGTATTTT. Its translation is CASSRLLSSTDTQYF. The chain recombines TRBV7-2 with TRBJ2-3; D is possibly TRBD2 (5 bases). Germline V lookup: CDR1 SGHTA, CDR2 FQGNSA. The length of the CDR3 is 15 residues. V lost 5 bases and J 0 bases, leaving 12 bases between the germline ends. Based on the CDR3 plus reference TRBV7-2 and TRBJ2-3, the full variable domain is GAGVSQSPSNKVTEKGKDVELRCDPISGHTALYWYRQSLGQGLEFLIYFQGNSAPDKSGLPSDRFSAERTGGSVSTLTIQRTQQEDSAVYLCASSRLLSSTDTQYFGPGTRLTVL.

The rearrangement uses TRBV29-1 and TRBJ2-5, with a possible D match to TRBD1 (8 bases). The J call is in doubt because the DNA end fits TRBJ2-7 better. The CDR3 totals 14 residues. In germline, CDR1 is SQVTM, CDR2 ANQGSEA. CDR3: CSVRTGGETYEQYF. As DNA, the CDR3 is TGCAGCGTTCGCACAGGGGGGGAAACCTACGAGCAGTACTTC.

Details on this clone: A read error may produce the germline difference seen at one junction end. The identical CDR3 is also encoded by other nucleotide sequences in the sample. V usage is TRBV7-8 and J usage is TRBJ1-6; D gene uncertain. Per germline, CDR1 SGHVS and CDR2 FQNEAQ. The CDR3 totals 20 residues. CDR3 loop: CASSLTTWAGRSSYNSPLHF. CDR3 DNA: TGTGCCAGCAGCTTAACTACGTGGGCCGGGAGGAGCTCCTATAATTCCCCCCTCCACTTT.

This clone was found once. This chain joins TRBV19 and TRBJ1-2; D is ambiguous. The germline CDR1 and CDR2 sequences are LNHDA and SQIVND (reference sequence). The V end was cut by 1 base, the J end by 2 bases, with 8 bases between. CDR3 length: 14 residues. The CDR3 DNA reads as TGTGCCAGTAGTATAGTCTCACAGAACTATGGCTACACCTTC. Its translation is CASSIVSQNYGYTF.

The J gene is TRBJ2-1, the V gene TRBV6-6; 8 bases agree with TRBD1. V gave up 4 bases and J gave up 6 bases; unmatched junction bases: 11. This CDR3 comprises 16 residues. Per germline, CDR1 MNHNY and CDR2 SVGAGI (reference sequence). CDR3 nucleotide sequence: TGTGCCAGCAGTTCTTTACAGGGGGTGCGCTCCAATGAGCAGTTCTTC. Protein sequence: CASSSLQGVRSNEQFF.

The chain uses TRBV7-9 and TRBJ2-7, with 8 nucleotides matching TRBD1. CDR1 is SEHNR and CDR2 is FQNEAQ in the germline V gene (reference sequence). CDR3 length equals 14 residues. The V and J ends lost 1 base and 5 bases, in that order; junction bases with no gene match: 4. CDR3 in amino acids: CASSLGTGKNEQYF. The CDR3 DNA sequence: TGTGCCAGCAGCTTAGGGACAGGGAAGAACGAGCAGTACTTC.

The gene calls are TRBV13 and TRBJ2-2; tentatively, D is TRBD2 (6 bases). This CDR3 is 16 amino acids long. The germline gives CDR1 PRHDT, CDR2 FYEKMQ (reference sequence). V shed 2 bases and J shed 6 bases, with 16 bases lying between them. The CDR3 reads CASSLWLARHAGELFF. CDR3 DNA sequence: TGTGCCAGCAGCTTATGGCTAGCGAGGCACGCCGGGGAGCTGTTTTTT.

The V and J genes are TRBV4-1 and TRBJ2-7; the match to TRBD1 covers 8 bases. Unmatched junction bases numbered 5, after V lost 4 bases and J lost 0 bases. This CDR3 has 15 residues. Germline CDR1 MGHRA, CDR2 YSYEKL. This CDR3 is CASSLGTGLSYEQYF. Here the CDR3 DNA reads TGCGCCAGCAGCCTGGGGACAGGACTCTCCTACGAGCAGTACTTC.

The gene calls are TRBV29-1 and TRBJ1-1, with D possibly being TRBD1 (5 bases). Per the germline V gene, CDR1 is SQVTM and CDR2 is ANQGSEA. The CDR3 is made up of 10 amino acids. Trimming pared 3 bases from V and 11 bases from J, leaving 10 bases between. This chain's CDR3 is CSVDAGWAFF. CDR3 nucleotide sequence: TGCAGCGTTGACGCAGGGTGGGCTTTCTTT.

The V call is TRBV9, the J call TRBJ2-3; perhaps TRBD2 as D (7 bases). Germline V lookup: CDR1 SGDLS, CDR2 YYNGEE. V lost 6 bases and J 5 bases, leaving 25 bases between the germline ends. CDR3 length: 17 residues. For the CDR3, the DNA is TGTGCCAGCACCCAAACATCAAGGGGGGGGCCTTTAGATACGCAGTATTTT. The encoded protein is CASTQTSRGGPLDTQYF.

V gene TRBV14 combines with J gene TRBJ2-5, with 7 bases lining up with TRBD2. The CDR3 contains 16 residues. Germline V lookup: CDR1 SGHDN, CDR2 FVKESK. V trimming: 5 bases; J trimming: 2 bases; junction bases outside the gene matches: 11. CDR3 protein: CASSREATSWQETQYF. The CDR3 DNA follows: TGTGCCAGCAGCAGAGAGGCGACTAGCTGGCAAGAGACCCAGTACTTC.

The V gene is TRBV27, the J gene TRBJ2-1; 7 bases are a match to TRBD2. Trimming cost V 1 base and J 7 bases; bases outside gene matches: 16. The V gene's germline CDR1 is MNHEY and CDR2 SMNVEV (reference sequence). This CDR3 comprises 18 residues. The chain's CDR3 is CASSLLAASSGLGNEQFF. CDR3 bases: TGTGCCAGCAGTTTATTAGCGGCGTCTAGCGGACTTGGGAATGAGCAGTTCTTC.